The 10 T cell receptor beta chains given below trace back to one sample, sequenced in a study of blood T cell repertoires in COVID-19. Generated by immunoSEQ multiplex PCR, the TCRdb table keeps only in-frame clones and is missing some. The data hold some 460,000 clones, with roughly nine tenths observed a single time. What was sequenced was PBMCs or T cells enriched from blood (not recorded which). The receptors come from a young woman who had recovered from COVID-19.

V and J are TRBV7-2 and TRBJ2-3, with D tentatively TRBD2 (7 bases). The V gene's germline CDR1 is SGHTA and CDR2 FQGNSA. The CDR3 spans 17 residues. The germline V and J ends were trimmed by 3 bases and 0 bases, with 16 bases remaining between them. Here the CDR3 DNA reads TGTGCCAGCAGCTTGTATGGCGGGGGCCTGAGCACAGATACGCAGTATTTT. This gives the protein CASSLYGGGLSTDTQYF.

The V gene is TRBV12-3 or TRBV12-4, the J gene TRBJ1-1; 8 bases are a match to TRBD1. The CDR3 is made up of 13 amino acids. Germline trimming cut 7 bases from V and 3 bases from J; bases unmatched to any gene: 4. CDR3 residues: CASTKDRDTEAFF. DNA of the CDR3: TGTGCCAGCACCAAGGACAGGGACACTGAAGCTTTCTTT.

A single count supports this clone. This chain joins TRBV2 and TRBJ1-6; D unclear. The CDR3 length is 15 residues. Germline V gene lookup returns CDR1 SNHLY and CDR2 FYNNEI. Between the trimmed V and J ends, which lost 6 bases and 0 bases, there was a span of 9 bases. CDR3 DNA: TGTGCCAGCAGGAGGGCCCTCTCCTATAATTCACCCCTCCACTTT. Translation gives CASRRALSYNSPLHF.

The V call is TRBV4-1, the J call TRBJ2-1; no clear D gene. This CDR3 comprises 15 residues. Germline loops: CDR1 MGHRA, CDR2 YSYEKL. V was shortened by 0 bases and J by 4 bases, with 10 bases between the two germline ends. This chain's CDR3 is CASSQETSLYNEQFF. The CDR3 DNA sequence: TGCGCCAGCAGCCAAGAGACTTCCTTATACAATGAGCAGTTCTTC.

This chain's CDR3 is CASSLLELNSPLHF. The CDR3 DNA reads TGTGCCAGCAGCTTGTTAGAACTGAATTCACCCCTCCACTTT. This chain links TRBV5-6 with TRBJ1-6, with unresolved D. Between the trimmed V and J ends, which lost 1 base and 7 bases, there was a span of 9 bases. The CDR3 covers 14 residues. Germline V CDR1 and CDR2: SGHDT, YYEEEE.

This clone was picked up a small number of times. The V and J genes are TRBV19 and TRBJ1-1; TRBD1 matches at 7 bases. The CDR3 consists of 11 residues. Per germline, CDR1 LNHDA and CDR2 SQIVND (reference sequence). With 4 bases clipped from V and 10 bases from J, the junction kept 3 bases outside the gene matches. As DNA, the CDR3 is TGTGCCAGTAGTACAACAGGGGTAGCTTTCTTT. Its protein product is CASSTTGVAFF.

The chain recombines TRBV7-9 with TRBJ2-7; a weak D match, TRBD2 (7 bases). Germline loops: CDR1 SEHNR, CDR2 FQNEAQ (reference sequence). With 8 bases removed from V and 6 bases from J, the gap between germline ends came to 17 bases. CDR3 size: 13 residues. This CDR3 is CASRARGAGEQYF. Here the CDR3 DNA reads TGTGCCAGCCGTGCCCGGGGGGCAGGCGAGCAGTACTTC.

This clone was found a few times. V is TRBV10-3 and J is TRBJ1-5, with D perhaps matching TRBD1 (6 bases). V lost 10 bases and J lost 0, with 13 bases in between. Per germline, CDR1 ENHRY and CDR2 SYGVKD. The CDR3 covers 14 residues. The CDR3 nucleotides are TGTGCCACCAAGGACAGCTATAGCAATCAGCCCCAGCATTTT. It translates to CATKDSYSNQPQHF.

The chain's CDR3 is CASSLTGTGGEYSIQYF. CDR3 coding DNA: TGTGCCAGCAGTCTTACCGGGACAGGGGGCGAATATTCCATTCAGTACTTC. V is TRBV11-2 and J is TRBJ2-4, with 12 bases matching TRBD1. The CDR3 contains 17 residues. With V trimmed by 6 bases and J by 9 bases, 15 bases remained unmatched. The germline V gene has CDR1 SGHAT and CDR2 FQNNGV.

The table lists this clone with a few counts. The V and J genes are TRBV18 and TRBJ1-1; 9 bases match TRBD1. Germline assignment: CDR1 KGHSH and CDR2 LQKENI. The junction had 10 bases not matched to a gene; V was cut back by 6 bases and J by 5 bases. The CDR3 has 15 residues. CDR3 bases: TGTGCCAGCTCCCCAGGGACAGGGATTCGGACTGAAGCTTTCTTT. This sequence encodes CASSPGTGIRTEAFF.